This T cell receptor beta chain was sequenced for a study of monozygotic twins with inflammatory bowel disease. General observations from the study: IBD patients showed reduced TCRbeta diversity (inverse Simpson) versus healthy co-twins.

Two nested PCRs, of about 16 and 10 cycles, processed TCRalpha and TCRbeta cDNA. After re-calling the 5' RACE reads, TCRdb lists one entry per CDR3 protein, DNA absent. The sample has under 150,000 distinct CDR3 sequences. This CDR3 comprises 15 residues. Germline CDR1 and CDR2: SEHNR and FQNEAQ (reference sequence). Concerning this clonotype: As yet, its antigen is unknown.

V and J are TRBV7-9 and TRBJ2-7; TCRdb proposes TRBD1, but this gene call is untestable without DNA. What was sequenced was blood. The sequence came from a human donor with ulcerative colitis or Crohn's disease, or a healthy co-twin of an affected twin (not recorded which). The chain's CDR3 is CASSPRGTDSYEQYF. The whole variable domain, remainder taken from reference TRBV7-9 and TRBJ2-7, is DTGVSQNPRHKITKRGQNVTFRCDPISEHNRLYWYRQTLGQGPEFLTYFQNEAQLEKSRLLSDRFSAERPKGSFSTLEIQRTEQGDSAMYLCASSPRGTDSYEQYFGPGTRLTVT.